These 18 T cell receptor beta chains came from one sample sequenced in a study of blood T cells in healthy people across ages. Together with a sample-barcoded 5' primer, a J-beta primer mix was included in a second PCR lasting roughly 7 to 11 cycles. TCRdb called the 5' RACE reads again in MiXCR, with one record for every CDR3 protein. The sample yields over a million distinct CDR3 sequences, about 45% seen once. The sequencing input was blood. The receptors stem from a woman younger than 30 in good health.

The chain couples TRBV29-1 to TRBJ1-4, with D hard to call. There are 19 residues in the CDR3. Trimming cost V 1 base and J 4 bases, with 25 bases left between them. CDR1 is SQVTM and CDR2 is ANQGSEA in the germline V gene. CDR3 nucleotide sequence: TGCAGCGTTGAAGGAATCGTAGGGCCGTCTGAAGACCGTAATGAAAAACTGTTTTTT. Its translation is CSVEGIVGPSEDRNEKLFF. Together with reference TRBV29-1 and TRBJ1-4, the CDR3 gives the full variable domain: SAVISQKPSRDICQRGTSLTIQCQVDSQVTMMFWYRQQPGQSLTLIATANQGSEATYESGFVIDKFPISRPNLTFSTLTVSNMSPEDSSIYLCSVEGIVGPSEDRNEKLFFGSGTQLSVL.

The J gene is TRBJ2-3, the V gene TRBV5-6; perhaps TRBD1 as D (6 bases). CDR3 length equals 16 residues. Germline V CDR1 and CDR2: SGHDT, YYEEEE. Between the trimmed V and J ends, which lost 4 bases and 2 bases, there was a span of 17 bases. CDR3 in amino acids: CASSPQGAANTDTQYF. As DNA, the CDR3 is TGTGCCAGCAGCCCACAGGGAGCGGCAAACACAGATACGCAGTATTTT.

The V gene is TRBV19, the J gene TRBJ1-1; D call uncertain. Trimming left V 5 bases short and J 1 base short, with 8 bases between. CDR3 length: 13 amino acids. Germline V gene sequence: CDR1 LNHDA, CDR2 SQIVND (reference sequence). Here the CDR3 reads CASSVYQNTEAFF. The CDR3 DNA reads as TGTGCCAGTAGTGTGTACCAGAACACTGAAGCTTTCTTT.

V and J are TRBV20-1 and TRBJ1-3; unclear D gene. This CDR3 is 15 amino acids long. With 1 base removed from V and 3 bases from J, the gap between germline ends came to 13 bases. In germline, CDR1 is DFQATT, CDR2 SNEGSKA (reference sequence). In DNA, the CDR3 is TGCAGTGCTAGAGTCGGGCAGACCCATGGAAACACCATATATTTT. Protein product: CSARVGQTHGNTIYF.

The chain combines TRBV5-1 with TRBJ2-3; TRBD1 matches 9 bases. V gave up 2 bases and J gave up 3 bases; unmatched junction bases: 10. Looked up from germline, CDR1 is SGHRS and CDR2 is YFSETQ. The CDR3 has 17 amino acids. The CDR3 is CASSFKPGQGPTDTQYF. CDR3 DNA: TGCGCCAGCAGCTTTAAACCGGGACAGGGTCCGACAGATACGCAGTATTTT.

This clonotype was counted many times. The chain uses TRBV7-9 and TRBJ2-1, with TRBD1 identical over 9 bases. The V gene end was trimmed by 4 bases and the J gene end by 7 bases; junction bases not matched to a gene: 5. The V gene's germline CDR1 is SEHNR and CDR2 FQNEAQ (reference sequence). The CDR3 has 14 residues. The CDR3 nucleotides read TGTGCCAGCAGCTCCCCACAGGGGGCGAATGAGCAGTTCTTC. Translation: CASSSPQGANEQFF. Complete variable domain (other parts from reference TRBV7-9 and TRBJ2-1): DTGVSQNPRHKITKRGQNVTFRCDPISEHNRLYWYRQTLGQGPEFLTYFQNEAQLEKSRLLSDRFSAERPKGSFSTLEIQRTEQGDSAMYLCASSSPQGANEQFFGPGTRLTVL.

The V call is TRBV10-3, the J call TRBJ2-3, with a tentative D call TRBD2 (6 bases). CDR3 length: 15 residues. V was shortened by 2 bases and J by 9 bases, with 18 bases between the two germline ends. CDR1 and CDR2 (germline): ENHRY, SYGVKD. Written as DNA, the CDR3 is TGTGCCATCAGTGAGCCGGGCGGGAACCCGGTCACGCAGTATTTT. It codes for CAISEPGGNPVTQYF.

The rearrangement uses TRBV15 and TRBJ1-1, with TRBD1 matching 7 bases. Germline CDR1 reads LNHNV; CDR2 reads YYDKDF (reference sequence). V lost 3 bases, J lost 2 bases, and 9 bases stayed unmatched. The CDR3 runs to 16 residues. The CDR3 reads CATSSWTGPTNTEAFF. CDR3 DNA sequence: TGTGCCACCAGCAGTTGGACAGGTCCGACAAACACTGAAGCTTTCTTT.

This chain's CDR3 is CSAPNRVSEAFF. CDR3 DNA sequence: TGCAGTGCGCCCAACAGGGTCTCTGAAGCTTTCTTT. The chain recombines TRBV20-1 with TRBJ1-1; D perhaps matches TRBD1 (6 bases). The CDR3 is made up of 12 amino acids. Looked up from germline, CDR1 is DFQATT and CDR2 is SNEGSKA (reference sequence). V lost 6 bases and J 6 bases, leaving 14 bases between the germline ends.

CDR3: CATTDSRYGYTF. The CDR3 coding sequence is TGTGCCACAACGGACAGTCGCTATGGCTACACCTTC. This rearrangement joins TRBV5-5 to TRBJ1-2, with a tentative D call TRBD1 (6 bases). This CDR3 spans 12 amino acids. Germline CDR1 and CDR2: SGHKS and YYEKEE (reference sequence). Trimming took off 9 bases at V and 4 bases at J, with 13 bases between the two ends.

V and J are TRBV30 and TRBJ1-1; D not certain. This CDR3 has 13 residues. V was shortened by 3 bases and J by 0 bases, with 8 bases between the two germline ends. Germline CDR1 reads GTSNPN; CDR2 reads SVGIG (reference sequence). Here the CDR3 DNA reads TGTGCCTGGAGACTTATCATGAACACTGAAGCTTTCTTT. It specifies CAWRLIMNTEAFF.

The chain has TRBV28 and TRBJ2-1; D is uncertain. The CDR3 totals 16 residues. V was clipped by 6 bases and J by 0 bases, with 15 bases between them. CDR1 is MDHEN and CDR2 is SYDVKM in the germline V gene. The CDR3 sequence is CASSRVGLNSYNEQFF. CDR3 nucleotide sequence: TGTGCCAGCAGCCGCGTCGGCCTCAACTCCTACAATGAGCAGTTCTTC.

This clonotype was observed a few times. The CDR3 loop reads CSASGTAFYGYTF. CDR3 sequence (DNA): TGCAGCGCCTCCGGGACAGCCTTCTATGGCTACACCTTC. The chain couples TRBV29-1 to TRBJ1-2; 7 nucleotides match TRBD1. In germline, CDR1 is SQVTM, CDR2 ANQGSEA. CDR3 length equals 13 residues. J was trimmed by 4 bases and V by 7 bases; bases with no gene match: 9.

The chain couples TRBV27 to TRBJ1-5; D remains unclear. The CDR3 extends over 13 amino acids. Germline CDR1 reads MNHEY; CDR2 reads SMNVEV (reference sequence). The V gene lost 2 bases and the J gene lost 4 bases, with 6 bases spanning the gap. The CDR3 reads CASSLKQNQPQHF. The CDR3 region has the DNA TGTGCCAGCAGTTTAAAGCAGAATCAGCCCCAGCATTTT.

The rearrangement uses TRBV27 and TRBJ2-1, with D tentatively TRBD2 (6 bases). Germline lookup yields CDR1 MNHEY and CDR2 SMNVEV (reference sequence). The CDR3 length is 14 residues. V lost 8 bases, J lost 3 bases, and 14 bases lay in between. The CDR3 is CASGRRALYNEQFF. The DNA for the CDR3 is TGTGCCAGCGGGAGGAGGGCTCTCTACAATGAGCAGTTCTTC.

This clonotype was seen at least ten times. This chain uses TRBV7-8 with TRBJ2-1, with 8 bases matching TRBD2. The J segment lost 3 bases and the V segment lost 4 bases, leaving 8 bases of the junction unmatched. Germline loops: CDR1 SGHVS, CDR2 FQNEAQ. This CDR3 is built from 16 residues. As DNA, the CDR3 is TGTGCCAGCAGCTATAACCCCGGGACTAGCTACAATGAGCAGTTCTTC. Protein: CASSYNPGTSYNEQFF.

This clonotype was seen more than once but under ten times. This rearrangement joins TRBV7-8 to TRBJ1-5; D is unclear. Trimming took off 1 base at V and 1 base at J, with 11 bases between the two ends. Per the germline V gene, CDR1 is SGHVS and CDR2 is FQNEAQ. CDR3 size: 16 residues. CDR3 nucleotides: TGTGCCAGCAGCTTAGAGTTGTCGGGGAGCAATCAGCCCCAGCATTTT. Amino acid sequence: CASSLELSGSNQPQHF.

The chain couples TRBV21-1 to TRBJ1-2; no DNA check was done on the table's D call, TRBD1. TRBV21-1 is marked as a pseudogene. The CDR3 has 15 residues. This CDR3 is CASNPTTGANYGYTF. DNA for the CDR3: TGTGCCAGCAACCCGACGACAGGGGCTAACTATGGCTACACCTTC.